The 7 T cell receptor beta chains below come from one sample, sequenced in a study of PD-1 blockade in classical Hodgkin lymphoma. Only in-frame clones appear in the TCRdb table, and some are missing; sequencing was by immunoSEQ multiplex PCR. The sample contains 30,000 to 45,000 clones, more than 75% of which appear only once. Brentuximab vedotin exposure varied among the patients, all of whom had relapsed after autologous stem cell transplantation. The sample here was peripheral blood mononuclear cells (PBMCs), taken at baseline. The receptor set was obtained from a human donor with classical Hodgkin lymphoma.

The chain carries TRBV4-1 and TRBJ1-4; no reliable D call. Looked up from germline, CDR1 is MGHRA and CDR2 is YSYEKL. CDR3 size: 13 residues. The V end was cut by 1 base, the J end by 7 bases, with 7 bases between. CDR3 residues: CASSQVQAEKLFF. CDR3 sequence (DNA): TGCGCCAGCAGCCAAGTACAAGCTGAAAAACTGTTTTTT.

The chain links TRBV11-1 to TRBJ2-1; possible D gene TRBD2, 6 bases. The CDR3 spans 12 residues. V lost 6 bases to trimming and J lost 14 bases, with 17 bases between them. Germline V gene lookup returns CDR1 SGHAT and CDR2 FQDESV (reference sequence). The CDR3 DNA reads as TGTGCCAGCAGGGAGGGAGTAGGAAATGAGTTCTTC. Translation: CASREGVGNEFF.

This clone was observed a single time. This rearrangement joins TRBV6-6 to TRBJ2-7; 10 nucleotides align to TRBD2. Looked up from germline, CDR1 is MNHNY and CDR2 is SVGAGI (reference sequence). This CDR3 spans 14 amino acids. V was clipped by 2 bases and J by 7 bases; unmatched bases: 5. CDR3 in DNA: TGTGCCAGCAGTTACCTGCTACTAGCGGGGGAGCAGTACTTC. Its protein is CASSYLLLAGEQYF.

For the CDR3, the DNA is TGTGCCAGCAAGGCAGGGGGGTGGGAGACCCAGTACTTC. Residues: CASKAGGWETQYF. The chain employs TRBV2 and TRBJ2-5, with D maybe TRBD1 (7 bases). This CDR3 is 13 amino acids long. The germline CDR1 and CDR2 sequences are SNHLY and FYNNEI. The ends were cut back, 7 bases at V and 5 bases at J, with 14 bases in the middle.

The rearrangement links TRBV6-6 to TRBJ2-1; 7 bases are a match to TRBD1. Trimming at V came to 5 bases and at J to 8 bases, leaving 12 bases not matched to a gene. The V gene's germline CDR1 is MNHNY and CDR2 SVGAGI (reference sequence). This CDR3 contains 15 residues. The CDR3 bases are TGTGCCAGCAGTGCACAGGGGAGACGTTCGTATGAGCAGTTCTTC. Translating it yields CASSAQGRRSYEQFF.

The chain recombines TRBV5-8 with TRBJ2-1; D is perhaps TRBD1 (5 bases). V dropped 5 bases and J dropped 6 bases, with 18 bases sitting between them. The length of the CDR3 is 15 residues. Germline V gene lookup returns CDR1 SGHTS and CDR2 YDEGEE. CDR3 amino acids: CASRMAWGGINEQFF. The DNA of the CDR3 is TGTGCCAGCAGGATGGCGTGGGGCGGCATCAATGAGCAGTTCTTC.

This clone was recorded a few times. In nucleotides, the CDR3 is TGTGCCATCAGTGAGTCAATCACAGCCCAGCATTTT. It yields the protein CAISESITAQHF. This chain connects TRBV10-3 to TRBJ1-5; D is uncertain. V dropped 0 bases and J dropped 11 bases, with 8 bases sitting between them. From germline, CDR1 is ENHRY and CDR2 SYGVKD. There are 12 residues in the CDR3.